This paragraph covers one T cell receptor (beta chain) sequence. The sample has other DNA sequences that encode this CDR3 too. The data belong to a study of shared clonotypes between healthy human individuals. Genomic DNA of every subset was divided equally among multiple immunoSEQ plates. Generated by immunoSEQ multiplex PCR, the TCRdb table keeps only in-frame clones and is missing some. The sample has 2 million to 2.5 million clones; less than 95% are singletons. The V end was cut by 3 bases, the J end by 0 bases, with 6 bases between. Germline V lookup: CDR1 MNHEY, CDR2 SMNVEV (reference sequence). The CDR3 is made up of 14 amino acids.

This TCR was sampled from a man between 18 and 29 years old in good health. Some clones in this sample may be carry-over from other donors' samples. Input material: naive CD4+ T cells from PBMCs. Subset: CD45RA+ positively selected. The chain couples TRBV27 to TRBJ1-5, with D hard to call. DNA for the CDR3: TGTGCCAGCAGTTTTGAATATAGCAATCAGCCCCAGCATTTT. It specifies CASSFEYSNQPQHF.